The rows below give T cell receptor beta chains drawn from one sample of a study of blood T cell repertoires in COVID-19. The assay was immunoSEQ multiplex PCR, and TCRdb's table has in-frame clones only and misses some. The sample contains about 200,000 clones, around nine tenths of which appear only once. The specimen sequenced was peripheral blood. The receptors were gathered from a man aged 35 to 55 with acute or convalescent COVID-19. Both conserved end residues are part of each CDR3. D genes are given only for firm matches.

j_call | d_call | v_call | cdr3_aa
TRBJ1-2 | - | TRBV10-3 | CAISPNGGASYGYTF
TRBJ2-7 | - | TRBV6-5 | CASSSGFWAYEQYF
TRBJ2-5 | TRBD2 | TRBV7-2 | CASSLDFGRGGETQYF
TRBJ2-3 | TRBD2 | TRBV3-1/TRBV3-2 | CASSQGLAGVTDTQYF
TRBJ1-6 | - | TRBV2 | CASSGDSPDASPLHF
TRBJ2-2 | - | TRBV3-1/TRBV3-2 | CASSSGPNTGELFF
TRBJ2-7 | TRBD1 | TRBV19 | CASSMTGGAAEQYF
TRBJ2-3 | - | TRBV19 | CASSMGLFHSTDTQYF
TRBJ2-1 | - | TRBV27 | CASSPPGGDSEQFF
TRBJ1-2 | - | TRBV6-1 | CASSDRDGYTF
TRBJ1-1 | - | TRBV5-8 | CASNTWGQLNTEAFF
TRBJ2-5 | - | TRBV7-2 | CASSLSSAGAGETQYF
TRBJ1-1 | TRBD1 | TRBV10-3 | CAISWDRGPEAFF
TRBJ2-4 | - | TRBV20-1 | CSARGANIQYF
TRBJ1-2 | TRBD1 | TRBV6-2/TRBV6-3 | CASSSTRGRTLYGYTF
TRBJ1-1 | TRBD1 | TRBV30 | CAWRTTGWKTEAFF
TRBJ2-5 | TRBD2 | TRBV7-8 | CASSYNSGADQETQYF
TRBJ2-5 | TRBD1 | TRBV27 | CASSLSGQGGRETQYF
TRBJ1-2 | - | TRBV29-1 | CSVGGGPSYGYTF
TRBJ1-4 | TRBD1 | TRBV5-4 | CASRTGTGGEKLFF
TRBJ2-5 | - | TRBV10-3 | CAIKNPGPGETQYF
TRBJ2-2 | TRBD1 | TRBV2 | CASSGRQGDLNTGELFF
TRBJ1-2 | - | TRBV7-9 | CASSRGQAGGGYTF
TRBJ2-7 | TRBD1 | TRBV5-1 | CASSPRGFGSEQYF
TRBJ1-5 | TRBD1 | TRBV5-1 | CASSPGQGYQPQHF
TRBJ1-2 | - | TRBV6-4 | CASSGPQGYTF
TRBJ2-5 | TRBD2 | TRBV27 | CASSFGGWETQYF
TRBJ2-5 | TRBD1 | TRBV2 | CASSWDRGLQETQYF
TRBJ2-7 | - | TRBV27 | CASSRDSPRTEQYF
TRBJ1-3 | - | TRBV4-2 | CASSHPGTGNTIYF
TRBJ1-1 | TRBD1 | TRBV2 | CASIGTGGTEAFF
TRBJ2-7 | - | TRBV5-4 | CASSLFSTRFYEQYF
TRBJ2-7 | - | TRBV4-1 | CASSQPGTYEQYF
TRBJ2-2 | - | TRBV12-3/TRBV12-4 | CASTLGGKELFF
TRBJ2-1 | - | TRBV30 | CAWSVSRSYNEQFF
TRBJ1-1 | - | TRBV6-2/TRBV6-3 | CASSYSSGQGNTEAFF
TRBJ2-2 | TRBD2 | TRBV5-1 | CASSLGQLAALNTGELFF
TRBJ2-2 | - | TRBV7-2 | CASINWAGRFSNTGELFF
TRBJ1-6 | TRBD1 | TRBV9 | CASSADRVLSPLHF
TRBJ2-2 | - | TRBV19 | CASRGTGYNTGELFF
TRBJ1-2 | - | TRBV28 | CASSLGLSYGYTF
TRBJ1-5 | - | TRBV19 | CASKGVEFRSQHF
TRBJ1-6 | - | TRBV5-8 | CASLSAGDYNSPLHF
TRBJ1-2 | - | TRBV27 | CASSSTGNYGYTF
TRBJ2-5 | TRBD2 | TRBV6-2/TRBV6-3 | CASSPRTRILETQYF
TRBJ2-3 | TRBD1 | TRBV19 | CATRDRGTDTQYF
TRBJ1-4 | - | TRBV7-9 | CASSPPRATNEKLFF
TRBJ2-7 | - | TRBV28 | CASSPGYEQYF
TRBJ1-2 | TRBD1 | TRBV5-8 | CASSSGRTGFPYGYTF
TRBJ2-1 | TRBD1 | TRBV30 | CAWGTGEKQFF
TRBJ2-5 | - | TRBV5-1 | CASSLGPRETQYF
TRBJ2-1 | TRBD2 | TRBV6-6 | CASSHTSGSRNEQFF
TRBJ2-1 | TRBD1 | TRBV27 | CASSPRTGQYNEQFF
TRBJ2-1 | TRBD1 | TRBV7-6 | CASSASTGTAYNEQFF
TRBJ2-3 | - | TRBV5-4 | CASSHIGGGPADTQYF